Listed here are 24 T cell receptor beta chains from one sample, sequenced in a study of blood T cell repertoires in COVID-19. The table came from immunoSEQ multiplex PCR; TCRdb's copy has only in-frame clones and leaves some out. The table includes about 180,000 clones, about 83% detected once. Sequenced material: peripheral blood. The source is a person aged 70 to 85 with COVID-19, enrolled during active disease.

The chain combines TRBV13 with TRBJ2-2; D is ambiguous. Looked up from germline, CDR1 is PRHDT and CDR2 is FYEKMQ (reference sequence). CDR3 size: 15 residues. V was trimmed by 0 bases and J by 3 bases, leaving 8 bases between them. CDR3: CASSLGTGYTGELFF. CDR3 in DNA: TGTGCCAGCAGCTTAGGGACGGGTTACACCGGGGAGCTGTTTTTT. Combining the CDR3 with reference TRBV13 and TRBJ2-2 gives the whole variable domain AAGVIQSPRHLIKEKRETATLKCYPIPRHDTVYWYQQGPGQDPQFLISFYEKMQSDKGSIPDRFSAQQFSDYHSELNMSSLELGDSALYFCASSLGTGYTGELFFGEGSRLTVL.

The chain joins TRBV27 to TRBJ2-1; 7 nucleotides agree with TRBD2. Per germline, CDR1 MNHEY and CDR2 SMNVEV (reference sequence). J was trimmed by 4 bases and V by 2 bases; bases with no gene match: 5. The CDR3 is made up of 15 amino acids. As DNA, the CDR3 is TGTGCCAGCAGTTTAAGGTGGGGGGGATACAATGAGCAGTTCTTC. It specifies CASSLRWGGYNEQFF.

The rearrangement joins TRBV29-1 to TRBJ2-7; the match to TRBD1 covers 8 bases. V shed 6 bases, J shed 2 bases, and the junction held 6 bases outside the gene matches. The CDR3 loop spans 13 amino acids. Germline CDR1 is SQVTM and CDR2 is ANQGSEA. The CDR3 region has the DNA TGCAGCGTGAGTGCGACAGGGGCCTACGAGCAGTACTTC. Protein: CSVSATGAYEQYF.

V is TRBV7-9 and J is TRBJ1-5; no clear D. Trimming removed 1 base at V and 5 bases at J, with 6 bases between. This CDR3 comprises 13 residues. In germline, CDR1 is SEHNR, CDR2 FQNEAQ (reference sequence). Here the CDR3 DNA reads TGTGCCAGCAGCTTAGGCCGGGATCAGCCCCAGCATTTT. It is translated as CASSLGRDQPQHF.

This CDR3 is CASSLTDPPSEQYF. In DNA form, the CDR3 reads TGTGCCAGCAGCTTGACAGACCCACCTTCCGAGCAGTACTTC. The chain links TRBV7-2 to TRBJ2-7; tentatively, D is TRBD1 (5 bases). In germline, CDR1 is SGHTA, CDR2 FQGNSA. The V and J ends lost 3 bases and 6 bases respectively, with 15 bases between them. This CDR3 has 14 residues.

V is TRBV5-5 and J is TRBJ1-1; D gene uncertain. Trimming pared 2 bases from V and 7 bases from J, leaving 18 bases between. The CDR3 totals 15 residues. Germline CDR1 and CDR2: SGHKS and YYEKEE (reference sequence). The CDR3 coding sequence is TGTGCCAGCAGCTTCGGAGAGGGCTGGGCGAATGAAGCTTTCTTT. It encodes CASSFGEGWANEAFF.

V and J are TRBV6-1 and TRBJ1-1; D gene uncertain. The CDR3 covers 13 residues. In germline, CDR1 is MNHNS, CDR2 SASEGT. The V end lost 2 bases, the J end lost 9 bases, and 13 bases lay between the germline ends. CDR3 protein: CASSESQVVKAFF. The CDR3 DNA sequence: TGTGCCAGCAGTGAAAGCCAGGTCGTTAAAGCTTTCTTT.

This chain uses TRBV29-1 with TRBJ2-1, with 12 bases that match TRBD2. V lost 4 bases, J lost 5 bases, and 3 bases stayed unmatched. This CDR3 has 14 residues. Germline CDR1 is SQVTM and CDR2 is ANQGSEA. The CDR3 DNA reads TGCAGCGTTGGACTAGCGGGGGTAAACAATGAGCAGTTCTTC. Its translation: CSVGLAGVNNEQFF.

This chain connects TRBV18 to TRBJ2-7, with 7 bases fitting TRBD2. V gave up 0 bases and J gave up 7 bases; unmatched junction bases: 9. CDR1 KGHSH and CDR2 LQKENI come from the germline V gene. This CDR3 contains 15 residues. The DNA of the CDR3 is TGTGCCAGCTCACCACCCGGGACTACCCAAGGAGAGCAGTACTTC. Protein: CASSPPGTTQGEQYF.

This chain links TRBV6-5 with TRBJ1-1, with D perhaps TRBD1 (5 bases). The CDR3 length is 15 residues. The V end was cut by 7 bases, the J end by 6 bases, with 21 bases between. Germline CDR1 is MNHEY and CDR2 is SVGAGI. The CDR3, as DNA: TGTGCCAGCACCCTCCCCGGGGGGAGGGCATCTGAAGCTTTCTTT. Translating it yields CASTLPGGRASEAFF.

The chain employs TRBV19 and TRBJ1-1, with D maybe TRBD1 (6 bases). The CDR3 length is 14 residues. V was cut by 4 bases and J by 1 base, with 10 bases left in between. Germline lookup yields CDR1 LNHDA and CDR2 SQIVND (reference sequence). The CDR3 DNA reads TGTGCCAGTAGTAGGCAACAGGGGAACACTGAAGCTTTCTTT. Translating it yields CASSRQQGNTEAFF.

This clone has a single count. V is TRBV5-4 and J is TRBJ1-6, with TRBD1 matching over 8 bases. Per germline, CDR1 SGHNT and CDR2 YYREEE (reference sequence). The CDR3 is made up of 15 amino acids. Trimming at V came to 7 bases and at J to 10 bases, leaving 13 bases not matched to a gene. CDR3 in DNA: TGTGCCAGCCGCGGTCCGACAGGGGAGGCCTCACCCCTCCACTTT. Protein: CASRGPTGEASPLHF. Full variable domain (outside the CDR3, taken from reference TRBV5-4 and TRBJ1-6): ETGVTQSPTHLIKTRGQQVTLRCSSQSGHNTVSWYQQALGQGPQFIFQYYREEENGRGNFPPRFSGLQFPNYSSELNVNALELDDSALYLCASRGPTGEASPLHFGNGTRLTVT.

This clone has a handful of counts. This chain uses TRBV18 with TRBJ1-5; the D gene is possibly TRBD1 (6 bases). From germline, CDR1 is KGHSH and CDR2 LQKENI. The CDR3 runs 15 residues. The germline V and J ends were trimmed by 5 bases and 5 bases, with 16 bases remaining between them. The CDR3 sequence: CASSNFRTADQPQHF. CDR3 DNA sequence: TGTGCCAGCTCAAACTTCCGGACAGCCGATCAGCCCCAGCATTTT.

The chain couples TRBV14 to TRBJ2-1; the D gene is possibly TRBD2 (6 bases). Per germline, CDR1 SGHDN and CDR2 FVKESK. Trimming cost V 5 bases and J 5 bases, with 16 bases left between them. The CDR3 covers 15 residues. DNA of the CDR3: TGTGCCAGCAGCGCTATCTCGGGACTGAACAATGAGCAGTTCTTC. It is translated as CASSAISGLNNEQFF. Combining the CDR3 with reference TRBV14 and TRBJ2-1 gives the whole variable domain EAGVTQFPSHSVIEKGQTVTLRCDPISGHDNLYWYRRVMGKEIKFLLHFVKESKQDESGMPNNRFLAERTGGTYSTLKVQPAELEDSGVYFCASSAISGLNNEQFFGPGTRLTVL.

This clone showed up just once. The CDR3 reads CASSGGRPTYNEQFF. CDR3 in DNA: TGTGCCAGCAGCGGGGGGAGGCCAACCTACAATGAGCAGTTCTTC. The chain links TRBV11-2 to TRBJ2-1; the D gene is possibly TRBD2 (6 bases). CDR1 SGHAT and CDR2 FQNNGV come from the germline V gene. V was cut by 5 bases and J by 2 bases, with 13 bases left in between. This CDR3 is built from 15 residues. Looking up the rest from reference TRBV11-2 and TRBJ2-1 gives the full variable domain: EAGVAQSPRYKIIEKRQSVAFWCNPISGHATLYWYQQILGQGPKLLIQFQNNGVVDDSQLPKDRFSAERLKGVDSTLKIQPAKLEDSAVYLCASSGGRPTYNEQFFGPGTRLTVL.

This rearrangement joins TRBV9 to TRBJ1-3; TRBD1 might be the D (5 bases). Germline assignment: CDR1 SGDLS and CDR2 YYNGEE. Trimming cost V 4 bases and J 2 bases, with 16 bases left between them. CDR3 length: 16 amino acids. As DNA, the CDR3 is TGTGCCAGCAGCTCCACGGCTGGCAGGGCTGGAAACACCATATATTTT. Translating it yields CASSSTAGRAGNTIYF.

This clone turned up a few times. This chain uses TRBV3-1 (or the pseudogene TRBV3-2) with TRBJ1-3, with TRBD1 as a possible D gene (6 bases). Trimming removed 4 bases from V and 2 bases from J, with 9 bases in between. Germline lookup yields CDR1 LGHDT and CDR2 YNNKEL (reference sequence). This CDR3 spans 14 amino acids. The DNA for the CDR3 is TGTGCCAGCAGCCCCCGGACAGCTGGAAACACCATATATTTT. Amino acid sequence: CASSPRTAGNTIYF.

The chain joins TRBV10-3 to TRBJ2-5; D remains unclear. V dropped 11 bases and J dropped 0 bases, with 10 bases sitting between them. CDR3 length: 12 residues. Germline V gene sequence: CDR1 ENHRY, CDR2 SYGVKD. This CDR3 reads CASRDYQETQYF. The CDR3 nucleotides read TGTGCCTCCAGAGACTACCAAGAGACCCAGTACTTC.

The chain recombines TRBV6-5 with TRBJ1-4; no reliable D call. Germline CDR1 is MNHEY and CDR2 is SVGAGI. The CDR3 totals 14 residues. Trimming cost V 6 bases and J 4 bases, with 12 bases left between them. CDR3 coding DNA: TGTGCCAGCAGCCCGAGGCAGCGTAATGAAAAACTGTTTTTT. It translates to CASSPRQRNEKLFF.

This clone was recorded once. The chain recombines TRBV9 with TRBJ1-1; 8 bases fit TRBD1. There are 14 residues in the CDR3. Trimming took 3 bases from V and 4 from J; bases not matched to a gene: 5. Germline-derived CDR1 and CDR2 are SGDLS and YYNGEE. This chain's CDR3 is CASSGTDRVTEAFF. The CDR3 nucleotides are TGTGCCAGCAGCGGGACGGACAGGGTCACTGAAGCTTTCTTT.

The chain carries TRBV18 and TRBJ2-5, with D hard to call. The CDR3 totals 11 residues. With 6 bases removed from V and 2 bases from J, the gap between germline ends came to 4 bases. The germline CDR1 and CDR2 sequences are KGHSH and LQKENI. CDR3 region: CASSPQETQYF. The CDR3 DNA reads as TGTGCCAGCTCTCCGCAAGAGACCCAGTACTTC. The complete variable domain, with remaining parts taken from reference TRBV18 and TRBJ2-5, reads NAGVMQNPRHLVRRRGQEARLRCSPMKGHSHVYWYRQLPEEGLKFMVYLQKENIIDESGMPKERFSAEFPKEGPSILRIQQVVRGDSAAYFCASSPQETQYFGPGTRLLVL.

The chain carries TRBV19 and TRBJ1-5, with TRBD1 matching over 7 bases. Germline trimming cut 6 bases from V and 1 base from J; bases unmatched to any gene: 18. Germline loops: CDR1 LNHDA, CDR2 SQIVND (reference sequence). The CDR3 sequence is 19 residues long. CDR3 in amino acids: CASRTGGGLGTASNQPQHF. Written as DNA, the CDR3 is TGTGCCAGTAGAACCGGGGGGGGTCTCGGGACAGCCAGCAATCAGCCCCAGCATTTT.

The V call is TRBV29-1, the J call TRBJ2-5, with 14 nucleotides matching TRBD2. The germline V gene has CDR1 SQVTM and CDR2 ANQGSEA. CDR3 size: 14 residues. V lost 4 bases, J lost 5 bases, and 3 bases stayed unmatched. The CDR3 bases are TGCAGCGTTGGGGGACTAGCGGGAGTGGAGACCCAGTACTTC. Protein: CSVGGLAGVETQYF.

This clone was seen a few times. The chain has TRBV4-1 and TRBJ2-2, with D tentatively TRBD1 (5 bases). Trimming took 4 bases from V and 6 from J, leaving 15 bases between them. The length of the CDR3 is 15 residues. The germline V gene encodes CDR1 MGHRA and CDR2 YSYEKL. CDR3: CASSPNLQGPGELFF. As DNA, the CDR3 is TGCGCCAGCAGCCCTAACCTCCAGGGTCCCGGGGAGCTGTTTTTT.